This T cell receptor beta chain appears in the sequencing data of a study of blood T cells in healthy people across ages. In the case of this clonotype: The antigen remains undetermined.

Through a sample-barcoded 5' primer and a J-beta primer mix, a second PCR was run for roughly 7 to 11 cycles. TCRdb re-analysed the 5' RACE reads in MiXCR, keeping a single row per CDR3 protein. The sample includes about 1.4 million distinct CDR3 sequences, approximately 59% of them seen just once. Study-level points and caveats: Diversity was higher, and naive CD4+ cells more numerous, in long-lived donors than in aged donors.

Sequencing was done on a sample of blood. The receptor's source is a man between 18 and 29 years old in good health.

Here the CDR3 reads CASSDGLAGTSTDTQYF. The CDR3 DNA follows: TGCGCCAGCAGCGACGGACTAGCGGGGACTAGCACAGATACGCAGTATTTT. The V gene is TRBV10-1, the J gene TRBJ2-3, with 12 nucleotides matching TRBD2. V trimming: 6 bases; J trimming: 0 bases; junction bases outside the gene matches: 7. The germline gives CDR1 WNHNN, CDR2 SYGVQD (reference sequence). This CDR3 comprises 17 residues.